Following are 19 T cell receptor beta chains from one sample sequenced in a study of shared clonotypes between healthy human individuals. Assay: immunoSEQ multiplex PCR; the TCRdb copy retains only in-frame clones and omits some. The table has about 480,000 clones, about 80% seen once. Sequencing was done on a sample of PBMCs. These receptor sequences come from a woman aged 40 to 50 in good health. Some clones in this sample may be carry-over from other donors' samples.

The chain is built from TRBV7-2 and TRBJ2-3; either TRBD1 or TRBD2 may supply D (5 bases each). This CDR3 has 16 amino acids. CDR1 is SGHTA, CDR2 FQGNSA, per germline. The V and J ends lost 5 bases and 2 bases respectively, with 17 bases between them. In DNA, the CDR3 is TGTGCCAGCAGCCTGGGGGTAGGCAGATACACAGATACGCAGTATTTT. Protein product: CASSLGVGRYTDTQYF.

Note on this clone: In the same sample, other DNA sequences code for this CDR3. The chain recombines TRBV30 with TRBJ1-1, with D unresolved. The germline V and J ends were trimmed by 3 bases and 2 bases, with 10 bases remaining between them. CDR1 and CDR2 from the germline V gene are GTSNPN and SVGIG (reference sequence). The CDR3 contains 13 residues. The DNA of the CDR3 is TGTGCCTGGAGCCCGGGCCCAAACACTGAAGCTTTCTTT. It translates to CAWSPGPNTEAFF.

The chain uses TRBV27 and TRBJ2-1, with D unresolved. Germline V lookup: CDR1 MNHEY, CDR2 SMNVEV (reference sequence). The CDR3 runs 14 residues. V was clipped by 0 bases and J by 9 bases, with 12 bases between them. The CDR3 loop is CASSLSFRFGEQFF. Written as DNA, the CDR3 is TGTGCCAGCAGTTTATCTTTCCGTTTCGGTGAGCAGTTCTTC.

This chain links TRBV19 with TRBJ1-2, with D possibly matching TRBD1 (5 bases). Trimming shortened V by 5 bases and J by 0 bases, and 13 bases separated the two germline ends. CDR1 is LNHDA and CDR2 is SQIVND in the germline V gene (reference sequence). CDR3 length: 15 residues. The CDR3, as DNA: TGTGCCAGTAGTTCCTTGGGGGGAACTAACTATGGCTACACCTTC. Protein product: CASSSLGGTNYGYTF.

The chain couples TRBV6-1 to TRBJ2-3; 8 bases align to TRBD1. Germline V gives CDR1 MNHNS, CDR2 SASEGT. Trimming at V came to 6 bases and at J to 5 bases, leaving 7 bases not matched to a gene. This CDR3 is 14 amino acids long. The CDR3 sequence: CASRGQVVRDTQYF. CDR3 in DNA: TGTGCCAGCAGGGGACAGGTGGTCAGAGATACGCAGTATTTT.

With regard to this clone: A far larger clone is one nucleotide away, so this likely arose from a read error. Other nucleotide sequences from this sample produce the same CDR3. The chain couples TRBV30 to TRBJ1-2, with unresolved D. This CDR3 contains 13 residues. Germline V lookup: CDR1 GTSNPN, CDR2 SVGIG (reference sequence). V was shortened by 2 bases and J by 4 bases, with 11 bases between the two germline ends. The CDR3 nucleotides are TGTGCCTGGAGTCCAGGCTTAAGCTATGGCTACACCTTC. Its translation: CAWSPGLSYGYTF.

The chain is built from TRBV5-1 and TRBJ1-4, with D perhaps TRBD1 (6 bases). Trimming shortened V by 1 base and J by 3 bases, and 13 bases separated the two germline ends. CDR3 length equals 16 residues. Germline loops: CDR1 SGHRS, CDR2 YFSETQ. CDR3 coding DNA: TGCGCCAGCAGCTTGACAGGGCCCGCAGCTAATGAAAAACTGTTTTTT. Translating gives CASSLTGPAANEKLFF.

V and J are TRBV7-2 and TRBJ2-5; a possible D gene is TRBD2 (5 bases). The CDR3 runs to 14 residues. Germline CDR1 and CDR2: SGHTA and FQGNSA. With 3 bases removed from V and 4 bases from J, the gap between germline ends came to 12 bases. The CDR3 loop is CASSFRGDRETQYF. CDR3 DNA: TGTGCCAGCAGCTTCCGGGGAGACCGAGAGACCCAGTACTTC.

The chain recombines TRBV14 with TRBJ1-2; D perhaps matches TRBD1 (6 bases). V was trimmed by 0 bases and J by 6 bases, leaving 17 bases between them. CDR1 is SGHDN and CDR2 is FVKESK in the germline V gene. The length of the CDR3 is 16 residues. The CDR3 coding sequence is TGTGCCAGCAGCCAAGATACGGGGGCTTACCGGAATGGCTACACCTTC. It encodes CASSQDTGAYRNGYTF.

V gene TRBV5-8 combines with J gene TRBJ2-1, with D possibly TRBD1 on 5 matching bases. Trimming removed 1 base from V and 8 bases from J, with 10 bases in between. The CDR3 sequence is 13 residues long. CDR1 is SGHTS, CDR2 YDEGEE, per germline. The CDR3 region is CASSLTGSHEQFF. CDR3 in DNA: TGTGCCAGCAGCTTGACAGGCAGCCATGAGCAGTTCTTC.

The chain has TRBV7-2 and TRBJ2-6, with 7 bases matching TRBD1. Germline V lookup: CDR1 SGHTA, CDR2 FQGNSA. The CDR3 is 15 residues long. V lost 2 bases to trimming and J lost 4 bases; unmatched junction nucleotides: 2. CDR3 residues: CASSLTGDGANVLTF. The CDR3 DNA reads TGTGCCAGCAGCTTAACAGGGGACGGGGCCAACGTCCTGACTTTC.

The CDR3 DNA reads TGTGCCAGCAGCTTGGCGGCCAGCGGGAGGGCCCTCGAGCAGTACTTC. It specifies CASSLAASGRALEQYF. The V gene is TRBV7-8, the J gene TRBJ2-7; the match to TRBD2 covers 10 bases. The CDR3 extends over 16 amino acids. The V segment lost 3 bases and the J segment 6 bases; nucleotides outside the gene matches: 11. Germline values: CDR1 SGHVS, CDR2 FQNEAQ.

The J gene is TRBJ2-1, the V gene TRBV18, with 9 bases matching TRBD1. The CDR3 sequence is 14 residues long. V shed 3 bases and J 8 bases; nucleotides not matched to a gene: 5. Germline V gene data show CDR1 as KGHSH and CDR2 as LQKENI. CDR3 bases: TGTGCCAGCTCACCTACAGGGGGCGAATATGAGCAGTTCTTC. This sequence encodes CASSPTGGEYEQFF.

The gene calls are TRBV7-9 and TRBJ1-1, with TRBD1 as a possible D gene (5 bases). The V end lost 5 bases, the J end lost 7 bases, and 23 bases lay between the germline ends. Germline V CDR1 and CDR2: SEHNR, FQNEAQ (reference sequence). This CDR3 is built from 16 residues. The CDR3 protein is CASSRRAGRGSGEAFF. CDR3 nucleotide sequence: TGTGCCAGCAGCCGTCGAGCAGGTAGGGGATCGGGTGAAGCTTTCTTT.

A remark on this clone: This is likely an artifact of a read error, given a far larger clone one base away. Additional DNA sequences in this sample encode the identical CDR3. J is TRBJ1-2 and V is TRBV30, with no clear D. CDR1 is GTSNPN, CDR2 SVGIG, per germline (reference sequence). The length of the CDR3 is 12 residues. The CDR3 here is CAWPRALGGYTF. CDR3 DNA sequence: TGTGCTTGGCCCCGGGCCCTTGGCGGCTACACCTTC.

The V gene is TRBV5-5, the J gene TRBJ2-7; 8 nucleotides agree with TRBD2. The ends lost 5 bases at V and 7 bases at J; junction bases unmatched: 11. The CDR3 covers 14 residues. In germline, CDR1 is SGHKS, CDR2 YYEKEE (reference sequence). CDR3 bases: TGTGCCAGCAGGCAACTAGCGGAGGCGGGGGAGCAGTACTTC. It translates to CASRQLAEAGEQYF.

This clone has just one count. In DNA, the CDR3 is TGTGCCAGCAGTGAAGCGTTGCGGACATCTTATAGCAATCAGCCCCAGCATTTT. Translated: CASSEALRTSYSNQPQHF. The rearrangement joins TRBV6-1 to TRBJ1-5, with D perhaps matching TRBD1 (5 bases). V was shortened by 0 bases and J by 0 bases, with 15 bases between the two germline ends. The germline V gene has CDR1 MNHNS and CDR2 SASEGT. This CDR3 comprises 18 residues.

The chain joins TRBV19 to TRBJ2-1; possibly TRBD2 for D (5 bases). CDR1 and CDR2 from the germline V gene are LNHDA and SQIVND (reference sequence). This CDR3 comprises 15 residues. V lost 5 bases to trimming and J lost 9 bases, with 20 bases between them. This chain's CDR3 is CASSPRGGLAFEQFF. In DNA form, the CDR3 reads TGTGCCAGTAGTCCCCGCGGTGGGCTAGCTTTTGAGCAGTTCTTC.

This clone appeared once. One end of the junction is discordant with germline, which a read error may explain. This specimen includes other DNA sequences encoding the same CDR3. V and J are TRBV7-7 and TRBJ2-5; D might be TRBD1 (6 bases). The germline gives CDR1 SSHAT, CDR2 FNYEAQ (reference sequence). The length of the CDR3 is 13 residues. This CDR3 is CASSLDSQETQYF. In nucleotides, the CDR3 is TGTGCTAGCAGCTTGGACAGTCAAGAGACCCAGTACTTC. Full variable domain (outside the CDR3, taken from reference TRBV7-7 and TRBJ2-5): GAGVSQSPRYKVTKRGQDVTLRCDPISSHATLYWYQQALGQGPEFLTYFNYEAQPDKSGLPSDRFSAERPEGSISTLTIQRTEQRDSAMYRCASSLDSQETQYFGPGTRLLVL.